This TCR beta chain was captured by sequencing in a study of neoadjuvant nivolumab and ipilimumab in lung cancer. Concerning this clone: Its antigen remains unknown.

TCRdb's copy holds only in-frame clones and misses some; the assay was immunoSEQ multiplex PCR. The table includes roughly 18,000 clones, over 80% detected once. Whole-study results and caveats: Compared with tumor-adjacent uninvolved lung, resected tumors showed greater richness and clonality. Pretherapy blood TCR richness correlated positively with resected tumor richness. Pathologic regression was not significantly tied to TCR clonality.

The clonotype comes from an adult with non-small cell lung cancer. The material was peripheral blood, obtained before neoadjuvant nivolumab, alone or with ipilimumab.

The CDR3 protein is CASSLVGGGNEKLFF. CDR3 nucleotides: TGTGCCAGCAGCTTAGTAGGGGGTGGCAATGAAAAACTGTTTTTT. The chain carries TRBV7-9 and TRBJ1-4; D is perhaps TRBD1 (6 bases). There are 15 residues in the CDR3. V lost 1 base, J lost 5 bases, and 11 bases lay in between. Germline V gives CDR1 SEHNR, CDR2 FQNEAQ (reference sequence).